These 30 T cell receptor beta chains originate from one sample sequenced in a study of T cells after yellow fever vaccination. MiXCR, applied by TCRdb to the 5' RACE reads, yields one record per CDR3 protein. The data hold 50,000 to 75,000 distinct CDR3 sequences, with 7.1% observed a single time. The sequencing used CD8+ T cells sorted from PBMCs, collected on the day of the first yellow fever vaccination. The receptors come from a young man who received the YFV17D yellow fever vaccine.

The V and J genes are TRBV7-2 and TRBJ2-7, with D unresolved. Between the trimmed V and J ends, which lost 8 bases and 2 bases, there was a span of 16 bases. The CDR3 spans 14 residues. The germline V gene has CDR1 SGHTA and CDR2 FQGNSA. The CDR3 sequence: CASGYPRHPYEQYF. DNA of the CDR3: TGTGCCAGCGGTTACCCGAGGCACCCCTACGAGCAGTACTTC. The full variable domain, with the rest looked up from reference TRBV7-2 and TRBJ2-7, is GAGVSQSPSNKVTEKGKDVELRCDPISGHTALYWYRQSLGQGLEFLIYFQGNSAPDKSGLPSDRFSAERTGGSVSTLTIQRTQQEDSAVYLCASGYPRHPYEQYFGPGTRLTVT.

In this sample, this clonotype turned up a few times. V is TRBV29-1 and J is TRBJ2-5; 8 nucleotides agree with TRBD1. The germline CDR1 and CDR2 sequences are SQVTM and ANQGSEA. The CDR3 has 15 residues. Trimming removed 1 base from V and 4 bases from J; junction bases left unmatched: 8. The CDR3 loop is CSVEGGQGIGETQYF. CDR3 bases: TGCAGCGTTGAAGGCGGACAGGGTATTGGAGAGACCCAGTACTTC. The full variable domain, completed using reference TRBV29-1 and TRBJ2-5, is SAVISQKPSRDICQRGTSLTIQCQVDSQVTMMFWYRQQPGQSLTLIATANQGSEATYESGFVIDKFPISRPNLTFSTLTVSNMSPEDSSIYLCSVEGGQGIGETQYFGPGTRLLVL.

This clonotype was observed a handful of times. The V gene is TRBV27, the J gene TRBJ2-1, with 11 bases aligning to TRBD1. Germline assignment: CDR1 MNHEY and CDR2 SMNVEV (reference sequence). This CDR3 has 13 amino acids. The V and J ends lost 3 bases and 12 bases, in that order; junction bases with no gene match: 4. The CDR3 bases are TGTGCCAGCAGTTTCGCGGGACAGGGGGGGCAGTTCTTC. Protein product: CASSFAGQGGQFF.

This clonotype occurred many times. The chain carries TRBV7-2 and TRBJ2-7; 7 nucleotides line up with TRBD2. J was trimmed by 2 bases and V by 1 base; bases with no gene match: 5. This CDR3 contains 15 residues. Germline CDR1 and CDR2: SGHTA and FQGNSA. The CDR3 sequence: CASSLGEGSTYEQYF. DNA for the CDR3: TGTGCCAGCAGCTTAGGGGAGGGGTCGACCTACGAGCAGTACTTC.

The chain couples TRBV6-1 to TRBJ2-2; D ambiguous. The V end lost 6 bases, the J end lost 8 bases, and 13 bases lay between the germline ends. This CDR3 is 13 amino acids long. The V gene's germline CDR1 is MNHNS and CDR2 SASEGT. CDR3 protein: CASRTGTLGELFF. In DNA form, the CDR3 reads TGTGCCAGCAGGACGGGCACCTTGGGGGAGCTGTTTTTT.

This chain uses TRBV5-1 with TRBJ1-6; D gene uncertain. Germline V lookup: CDR1 SGHRS, CDR2 YFSETQ. V lost 7 bases, J lost 7 bases, and 15 bases lay in between. The CDR3 is 14 amino acids. The CDR3 sequence is CASRHSGENSPLHF. DNA of the CDR3: TGCGCCAGCCGCCATAGCGGGGAAAATTCACCCCTCCACTTT.

This clonotype was observed a handful of times. The J gene is TRBJ1-1, the V gene TRBV6-6; D not certain. V was trimmed by 7 bases and J by 4 bases, leaving 10 bases between them. Germline values: CDR1 MNHNY, CDR2 SVGAGI (reference sequence). This CDR3 contains 12 residues. CDR3 coding DNA: TGTGCCAGCATGGTGACGGTCACTGAAGCTTTCTTT. As protein: CASMVTVTEAFF.

This clonotype turned up a few times. An end of the junction does not agree with germline; a read error may underlie this. This chain uses TRBV24-1 with TRBJ1-2; D not resolved. Germline CDR1 is KGHDR and CDR2 is SFDVKD. This CDR3 has 12 amino acids. The CDR3 DNA is TGTGCCACCAGTGATTATTATTGGATGTGGAGCTTC. Translating it yields CATSDYYWMWSF.

V and J are TRBV5-1 and TRBJ2-7, with D tentatively TRBD2 (5 bases). V gave up 7 bases and J gave up 2 bases, with 13 bases separating them. This CDR3 is built from 13 residues. Germline V lookup: CDR1 SGHRS, CDR2 YFSETQ. DNA of the CDR3: TGCGCCAGCGCTGTACGGGGTACCTACGAGCAGTACTTC. This gives the protein CASAVRGTYEQYF.

This clonotype occurred many times. This rearrangement joins TRBV29-1 to TRBJ2-3; 8 nucleotides line up with TRBD2. V lost 4 bases to trimming and J lost 2 bases; unmatched junction nucleotides: 2. The CDR3 covers 13 residues. CDR1 and CDR2 from the germline V gene are SQVTM and ANQGSEA. In DNA form, the CDR3 reads TGCAGCGTTGGCGGGGGGTTCACAGATACGCAGTATTTT. Translating gives CSVGGGFTDTQYF.

This clonotype showed up just a few times. The rearrangement uses TRBV27 and TRBJ2-3; 10 bases line up with TRBD1. V lost 4 bases, J lost 2 bases, and 6 bases stayed unmatched. The CDR3 sequence is 16 residues long. Germline V gene data show CDR1 as MNHEY and CDR2 as SMNVEV (reference sequence). In nucleotides, the CDR3 is TGTGCCAGCAGTTCCCGGACAGGGGGACCCACAGATACGCAGTATTTT. It yields the protein CASSSRTGGPTDTQYF.

This clonotype was observed a handful of times. The rearrangement uses TRBV7-9 and TRBJ2-7, with TRBD1 matching 9 bases. V lost 5 bases, J lost 2 bases, and 4 bases stayed unmatched. In germline, CDR1 is SEHNR, CDR2 FQNEAQ (reference sequence). The CDR3 extends over 14 amino acids. The CDR3 DNA is TGTGCCAGCAGCCCGCGGGACAGGGCCTACGAGCAGTACGTC. This translates into CASSPRDRAYEQYV.

The table lists this clonotype with a few counts. The chain is built from TRBV2 and TRBJ2-6, with TRBD1 identical over 12 bases. CDR3 length equals 18 residues. The ends lost 3 bases at V and 3 bases at J; junction bases unmatched: 6. Germline V CDR1 and CDR2: SNHLY, FYNNEI. CDR3 bases: TGTGCCAGCAGTGACCCGGGACAGGGGGCTTATGGGGCCAACGTCCTGACTTTC. Protein product: CASSDPGQGAYGANVLTF.

Ten or more counts support this clonotype. V and J are TRBV12-3 or TRBV12-4 and TRBJ2-3; D not certain. This CDR3 region has 12 residues. V was cut by 10 bases and J by 2 bases, with 10 bases left in between. The CDR3 region is CATLGLTDTQYF. CDR3 DNA sequence: TGTGCCACGCTAGGCCTCACAGATACGCAGTATTTT.

J is TRBJ1-1 and V is TRBV12-3 or TRBV12-4; D gene ambiguous. V shed 6 bases and J shed 0 bases, with 2 bases lying between them. This CDR3 spans 11 amino acids. DNA for the CDR3: TGTGCCAGCAGGGTGAACACTGAAGCTTTCTTT. Translation: CASRVNTEAFF.

The V call is TRBV10-3, the J call TRBJ2-7; D could derive from TRBD1 or TRBD2 (5 bases each). Germline CDR1 reads ENHRY; CDR2 reads SYGVKD. Trimming took off 6 bases at V and 5 bases at J, with 14 bases between the two ends. The CDR3 consists of 13 residues. The DNA for the CDR3 is TGTGCCATCAGGGGACCCCCTATCGACGAGCAGTACTTC. Encoded protein: CAIRGPPIDEQYF.

In this sample, this clonotype turned up a few times. The chain carries TRBV14 and TRBJ2-5, with 15 bases that match TRBD2. With V trimmed by 3 bases and J by 4 bases, 3 bases remained unmatched. The germline gives CDR1 SGHDN, CDR2 FVKESK. The CDR3 loop spans 16 amino acids. CDR3 loop: CASSHGLAGGLETQYF. CDR3 sequence (DNA): TGTGCCAGCAGCCACGGACTAGCGGGGGGGCTAGAGACCCAGTACTTC.

Comment on this clonotype: A much larger clone is a single base away; this may be a read error. The chain is built from TRBV12-3 or TRBV12-4 and TRBJ1-2; TRBD1 might be the D (5 bases). CDR3 length: 12 amino acids. The CDR3 sequence is CAGRIGTYGYTF. In DNA, the CDR3 is TGTGCCGGCAGAATAGGGACCTATGGCTACACCTTC.

This clonotype was observed a handful of times. The chain employs TRBV10-3 and TRBJ2-7; no firm D call. Germline CDR1 ENHRY, CDR2 SYGVKD. The CDR3 spans 12 residues. Trimming pared 3 bases from V and 2 bases from J, leaving 5 bases between. CDR3 in DNA: TGTGCCATCAGTGACAATGCCTACGAGCAGTACTTC. This gives the protein CAISDNAYEQYF.

This clonotype was recorded at least ten times. This chain joins TRBV12-3 or TRBV12-4 and TRBJ2-5; D may match TRBD1 or TRBD2 (7 bases each). The V end was cut by 4 bases, the J end by 4 bases, with 16 bases between. This CDR3 is 15 amino acids long. CDR3 sequence reads: CASSSPDREGETQYF. Written as DNA, the CDR3 is TGTGCCAGCAGTTCCCCCGACAGGGAGGGAGAGACCCAGTACTTC.

There are many counts of this clonotype. The rearrangement joins TRBV7-2 to TRBJ1-5; D perhaps matches TRBD1 (6 bases). Trimming stripped 4 bases from V and 4 bases from J, with 11 bases between. The length of the CDR3 is 14 residues. Germline V lookup: CDR1 SGHTA, CDR2 FQGNSA. For the CDR3, the DNA is TGTGCCAGCAGCTCCAGGGGATGGAATCAGCCCCAGCATTTT. It encodes CASSSRGWNQPQHF.

V is TRBV29-1 and J is TRBJ2-7; D not certain. The CDR3 contains 15 residues. V lost 7 bases, J lost 3 bases, and 22 bases lay in between. CDR1 SQVTM and CDR2 ANQGSEA come from the germline V gene. The chain's CDR3 is CSAVPSADEYYEQYF. The CDR3 DNA reads as TGCAGCGCCGTACCTTCGGCCGACGAATACTACGAGCAGTACTTC.

The chain is built from TRBV19 and TRBJ2-1, with a weak D call TRBD1 (6 bases). CDR1 is LNHDA and CDR2 is SQIVND in the germline V gene (reference sequence). Trimming removed 3 bases at V and 7 bases at J, with 10 bases between. CDR3 length: 13 residues. The DNA of the CDR3 is TGTGCCAGTAGTATCACCGGGACAAATGAGCAGTTCTTC. It translates to CASSITGTNEQFF.

This chain joins TRBV4-1 and TRBJ2-5, with 7 bases identical to TRBD1. CDR3 length: 16 amino acids. With 2 bases clipped from V and 4 bases from J, the junction kept 10 bases outside the gene matches. The V gene's germline CDR1 is MGHRA and CDR2 YSYEKL. CDR3 loop: CASSQFQGEVGETQYF. CDR3 coding DNA: TGCGCCAGCAGCCAATTCCAGGGGGAAGTCGGAGAGACCCAGTACTTC.

This sequence joins TRBV20-1 and TRBJ2-7, with TRBD1 matching over 9 bases. V lost 5 bases to trimming and J lost 4 bases; unmatched junction nucleotides: 6. Per germline, CDR1 DFQATT and CDR2 SNEGSKA (reference sequence). The CDR3 runs to 13 residues. The chain's CDR3 is CSARPGQGYEQYF. CDR3 DNA sequence: TGCAGTGCTCGTCCGGGACAGGGTTACGAGCAGTACTTC.

The chain is built from TRBV19 and TRBJ2-1, with 7 bases lining up with TRBD2. The length of the CDR3 is 14 residues. Losses at the gene ends were 5 bases for V and 5 bases for J; bases not matched to a gene: 6. Germline V gives CDR1 LNHDA, CDR2 SQIVND (reference sequence). As DNA, the CDR3 is TGTGCCAGTAGTTTCGGGGGGATTAACAATGAGCAGTTCTTC. Amino acids: CASSFGGINNEQFF.

The table lists this clonotype with many counts. The chain links TRBV29-1 to TRBJ1-2, with D possibly TRBD1 on 5 matching bases. With 2 bases removed from V and 1 base from J, the gap between germline ends came to 8 bases. This CDR3 is built from 13 residues. CDR1 and CDR2 (germline): SQVTM, ANQGSEA. The DNA of the CDR3 is TGCAGCGTTGAACCGGGGGATAACTATGGCTACACCTTC. This sequence encodes CSVEPGDNYGYTF. Drawing the rest from reference TRBV29-1 and TRBJ1-2, the complete variable domain is SAVISQKPSRDICQRGTSLTIQCQVDSQVTMMFWYRQQPGQSLTLIATANQGSEATYESGFVIDKFPISRPNLTFSTLTVSNMSPEDSSIYLCSVEPGDNYGYTFGSGTRLTVV.

This clonotype was counted between two and nine times. The chain links TRBV14 to TRBJ2-3, with 7 bases aligning to TRBD2. The germline V gene encodes CDR1 SGHDN and CDR2 FVKESK. CDR3 length: 14 amino acids. The trim removed 1 base at V and 8 bases at J, leaving 6 bases unmatched. The CDR3 nucleotides are TGTGCCAGCAGCCAAGGGGACTATCAATTTACGCAGTATTTT. This translates into CASSQGDYQFTQYF.

This clonotype was seen a handful of times. The genes are TRBV7-9 and TRBJ2-7, with 11 bases aligning to TRBD1. Germline-derived CDR1 and CDR2 are SEHNR and FQNEAQ (reference sequence). V shed 5 bases and J 3 bases; nucleotides not matched to a gene: 9. The CDR3 consists of 16 residues. CDR3 residues: CASSISPGQGDYEQYF. CDR3 in DNA: TGTGCCAGCAGCATCTCCCCGGGACAGGGGGACTACGAGCAGTACTTC.

This clonotype showed up many times. V gene TRBV6-4 combines with J gene TRBJ2-1; a possible D gene is TRBD1 (6 bases). Germline values: CDR1 MRHNA, CDR2 SNTAGT. The V and J ends lost 6 bases and 2 bases respectively, with 14 bases between them. The CDR3 is 15 residues long. The CDR3 protein is CASSSGWGPYNEQFF. Written as DNA, the CDR3 is TGTGCCAGCAGCTCCGGGTGGGGGCCCTACAATGAGCAGTTCTTC.